This TCR beta chain was retrieved from a study of T cells after yellow fever vaccination. Making TCR cDNA involved 5'RACE template switching, which added UMIs and a universal primer site. One entry per CDR3 protein results from TCRdb running MiXCR on the 5' RACE reads. The data show fewer than 400,000 distinct CDR3 sequences, roughly 10% seen once. Whole-study findings and limits: Compared with primary, the secondary response was weaker and peaked at day 5, not 15. Subsequent to the booster, the majority of primary-vaccination clones reappeared (around 96% CD4, 88% CD8).

This clonotype was counted at least ten times. Antigen: not known. This CDR3 region has 15 residues. V dropped 6 bases and J dropped 7; count of bases not matched to a gene: 7. The chain uses TRBV12-3 or TRBV12-4 and TRBJ2-1; 12 bases match TRBD2. This receptor was identified in a man aged 18 to 29 who received the YFV17D yellow fever vaccine. Source: CD4+ T cells sorted from PBMCs, taken 45 days after the yellow fever booster vaccination. CDR3 in amino acids: CASSPPSGGVNEQFF. The CDR3 nucleotides read TGTGCCAGCAGCCCCCCTAGCGGGGGGGTTAATGAGCAGTTCTTC.